This TCR beta chain was identified in a study of shared clonotypes between healthy human individuals. Study results and limitations: Estimated clonotype richness was generally higher in naive than memory subsets. Inspection by rarefaction showed sorted-subset sequencing to be incomplete despite large depth.

This clone has a single count. The antigen is not known. CDR1 is SGHVS and CDR2 is FQNEAQ in the germline V gene. The CDR3 covers 15 residues. The V end was cut by 4 bases, the J end by 3 bases, with 13 bases between. The run depth of the assay was deep. Clones were sequenced by immunoSEQ multiplex PCR, and TCRdb holds only the in-frame ones, with some missing. The sample comprises 2 million to 3 million clones, under 95% of which are singletons, and 0.36% rests with the top ten. The chain is built from TRBV7-8 and TRBJ2-1, with D hard to call. This clonotype originated in a young man in good health. Some clones in this sample may be carry-over from other donors' samples. Sequencing used naive CD4+ T cells from PBMCs. Subset indicated: CD45RA+ positively selected. As DNA, the CDR3 is TGTGCCAGCAGCTCAGACCCCCGACTCTACAATGAGCAGTTCTTC. Protein: CASSSDPRLYNEQFF.